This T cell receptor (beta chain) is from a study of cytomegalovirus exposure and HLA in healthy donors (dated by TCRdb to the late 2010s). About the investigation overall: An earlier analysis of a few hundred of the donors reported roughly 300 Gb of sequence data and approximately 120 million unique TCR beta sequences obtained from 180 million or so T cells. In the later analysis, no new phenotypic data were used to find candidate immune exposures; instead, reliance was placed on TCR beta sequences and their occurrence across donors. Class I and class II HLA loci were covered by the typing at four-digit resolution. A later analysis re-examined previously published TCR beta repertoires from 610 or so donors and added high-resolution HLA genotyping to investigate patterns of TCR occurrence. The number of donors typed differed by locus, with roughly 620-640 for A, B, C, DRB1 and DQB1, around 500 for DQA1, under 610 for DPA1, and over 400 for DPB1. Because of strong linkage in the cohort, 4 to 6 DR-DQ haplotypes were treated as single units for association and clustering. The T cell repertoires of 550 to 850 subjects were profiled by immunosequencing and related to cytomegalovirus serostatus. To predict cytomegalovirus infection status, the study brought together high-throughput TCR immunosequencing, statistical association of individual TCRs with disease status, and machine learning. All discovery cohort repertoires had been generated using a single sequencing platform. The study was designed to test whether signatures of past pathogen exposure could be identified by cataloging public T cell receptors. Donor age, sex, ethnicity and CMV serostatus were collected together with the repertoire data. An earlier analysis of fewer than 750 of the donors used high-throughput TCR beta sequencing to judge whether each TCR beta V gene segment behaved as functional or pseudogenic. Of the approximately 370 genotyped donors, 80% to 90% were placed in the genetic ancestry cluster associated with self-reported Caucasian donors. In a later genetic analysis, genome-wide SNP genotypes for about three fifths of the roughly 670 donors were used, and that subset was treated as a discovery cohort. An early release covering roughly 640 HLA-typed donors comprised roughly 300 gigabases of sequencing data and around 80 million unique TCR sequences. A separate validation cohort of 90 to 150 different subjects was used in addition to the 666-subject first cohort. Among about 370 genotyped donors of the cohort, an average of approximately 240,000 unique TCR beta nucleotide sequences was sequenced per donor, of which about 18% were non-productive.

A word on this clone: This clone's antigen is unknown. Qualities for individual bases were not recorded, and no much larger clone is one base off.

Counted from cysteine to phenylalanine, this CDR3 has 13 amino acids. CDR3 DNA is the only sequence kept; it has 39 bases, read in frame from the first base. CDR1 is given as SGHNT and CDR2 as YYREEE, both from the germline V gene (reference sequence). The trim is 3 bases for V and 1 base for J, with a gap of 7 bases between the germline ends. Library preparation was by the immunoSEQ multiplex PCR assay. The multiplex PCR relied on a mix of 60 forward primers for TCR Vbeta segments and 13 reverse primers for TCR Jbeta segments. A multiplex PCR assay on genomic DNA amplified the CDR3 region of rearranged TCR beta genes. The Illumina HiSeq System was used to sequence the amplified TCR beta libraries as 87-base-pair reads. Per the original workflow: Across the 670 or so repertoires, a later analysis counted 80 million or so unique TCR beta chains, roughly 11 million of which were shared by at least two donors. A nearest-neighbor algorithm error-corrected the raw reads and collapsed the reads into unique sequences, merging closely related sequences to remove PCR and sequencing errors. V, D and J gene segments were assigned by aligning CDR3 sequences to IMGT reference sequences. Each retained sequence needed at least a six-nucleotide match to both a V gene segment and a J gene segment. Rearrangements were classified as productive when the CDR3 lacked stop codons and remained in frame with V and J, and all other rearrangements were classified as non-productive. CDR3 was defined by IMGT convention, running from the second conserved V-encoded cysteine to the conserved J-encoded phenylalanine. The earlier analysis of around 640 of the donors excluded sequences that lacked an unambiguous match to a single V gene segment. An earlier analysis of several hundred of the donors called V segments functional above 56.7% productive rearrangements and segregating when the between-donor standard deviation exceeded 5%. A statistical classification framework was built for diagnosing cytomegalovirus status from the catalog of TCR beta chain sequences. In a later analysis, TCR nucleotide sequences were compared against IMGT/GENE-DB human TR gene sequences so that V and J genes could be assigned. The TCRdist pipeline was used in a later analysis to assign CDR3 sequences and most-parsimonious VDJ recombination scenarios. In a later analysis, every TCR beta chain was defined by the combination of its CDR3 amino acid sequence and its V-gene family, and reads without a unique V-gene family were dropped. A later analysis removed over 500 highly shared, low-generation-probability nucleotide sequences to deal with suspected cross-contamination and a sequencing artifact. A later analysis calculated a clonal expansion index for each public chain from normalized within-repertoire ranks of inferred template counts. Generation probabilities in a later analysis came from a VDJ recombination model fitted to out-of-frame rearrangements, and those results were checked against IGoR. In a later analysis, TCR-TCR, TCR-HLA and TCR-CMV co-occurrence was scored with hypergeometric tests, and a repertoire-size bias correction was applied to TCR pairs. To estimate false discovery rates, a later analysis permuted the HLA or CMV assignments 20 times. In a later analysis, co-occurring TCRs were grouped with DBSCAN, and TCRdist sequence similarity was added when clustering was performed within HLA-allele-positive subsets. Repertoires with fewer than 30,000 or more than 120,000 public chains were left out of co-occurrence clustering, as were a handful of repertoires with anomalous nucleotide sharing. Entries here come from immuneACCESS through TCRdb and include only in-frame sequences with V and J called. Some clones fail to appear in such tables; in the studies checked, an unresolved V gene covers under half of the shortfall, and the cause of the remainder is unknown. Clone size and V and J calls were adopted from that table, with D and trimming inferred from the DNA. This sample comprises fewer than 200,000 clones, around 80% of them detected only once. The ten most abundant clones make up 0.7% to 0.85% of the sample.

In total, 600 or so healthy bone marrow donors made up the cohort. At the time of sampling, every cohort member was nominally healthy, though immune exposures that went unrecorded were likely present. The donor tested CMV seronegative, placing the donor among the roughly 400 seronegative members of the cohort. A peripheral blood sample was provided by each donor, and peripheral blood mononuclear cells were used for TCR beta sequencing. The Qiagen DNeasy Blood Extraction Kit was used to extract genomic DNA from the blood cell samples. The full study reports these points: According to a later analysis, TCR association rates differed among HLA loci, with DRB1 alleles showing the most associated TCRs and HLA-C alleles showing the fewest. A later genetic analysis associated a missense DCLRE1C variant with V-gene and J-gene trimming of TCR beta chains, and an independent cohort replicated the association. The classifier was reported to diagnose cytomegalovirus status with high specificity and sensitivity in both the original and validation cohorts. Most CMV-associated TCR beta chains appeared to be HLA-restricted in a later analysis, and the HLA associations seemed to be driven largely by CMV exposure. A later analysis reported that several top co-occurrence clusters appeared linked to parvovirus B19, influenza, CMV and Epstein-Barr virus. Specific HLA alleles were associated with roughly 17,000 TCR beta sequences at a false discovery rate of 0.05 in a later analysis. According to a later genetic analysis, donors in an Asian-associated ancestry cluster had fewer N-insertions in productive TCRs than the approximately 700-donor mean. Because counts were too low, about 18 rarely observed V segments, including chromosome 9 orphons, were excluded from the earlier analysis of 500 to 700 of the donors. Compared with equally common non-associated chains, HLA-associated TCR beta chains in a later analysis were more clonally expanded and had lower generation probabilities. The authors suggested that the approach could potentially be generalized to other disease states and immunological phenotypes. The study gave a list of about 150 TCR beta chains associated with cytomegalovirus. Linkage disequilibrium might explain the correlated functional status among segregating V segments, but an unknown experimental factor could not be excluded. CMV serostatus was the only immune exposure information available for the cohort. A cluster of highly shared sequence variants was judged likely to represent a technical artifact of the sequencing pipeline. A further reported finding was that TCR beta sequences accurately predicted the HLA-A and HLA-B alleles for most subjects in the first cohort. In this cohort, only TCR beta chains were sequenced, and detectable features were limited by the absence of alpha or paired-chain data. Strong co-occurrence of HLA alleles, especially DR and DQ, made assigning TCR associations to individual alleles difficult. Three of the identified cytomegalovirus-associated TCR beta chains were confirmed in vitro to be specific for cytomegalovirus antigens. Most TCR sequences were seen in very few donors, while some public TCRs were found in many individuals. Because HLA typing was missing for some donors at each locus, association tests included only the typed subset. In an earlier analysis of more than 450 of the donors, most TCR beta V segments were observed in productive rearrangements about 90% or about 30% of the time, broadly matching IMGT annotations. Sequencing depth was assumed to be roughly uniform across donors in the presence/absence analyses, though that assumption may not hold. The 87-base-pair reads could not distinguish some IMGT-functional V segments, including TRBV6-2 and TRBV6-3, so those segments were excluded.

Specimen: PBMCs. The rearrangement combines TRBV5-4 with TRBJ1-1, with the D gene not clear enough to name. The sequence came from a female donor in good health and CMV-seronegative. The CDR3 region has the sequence CASSSSGNTEAFF. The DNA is TGTGCCAGCAGCTCATCAGGGAACACTGAAGCTTTCTTT. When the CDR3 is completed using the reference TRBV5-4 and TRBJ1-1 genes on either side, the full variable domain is ETGVTQSPTHLIKTRGQQVTLRCSSQSGHNTVSWYQQALGQGPQFIFQYYREEENGRGNFPPRFSGLQFPNYSSELNVNALELDDSALYLCASSSSGNTEAFFGQGTRLTVV.